This entry describes one TCR beta chain. Its recognized antigen is unknown. There are no base qualities to consult, and no much larger clone falls within one base. Library prep was done by RACE. The sequencer was a NextSeq 500. Library preparation attached unique molecular identifiers to individual cDNA molecules for quantitative, reproducible TCR counting. Each blood RNA sample was used to sequence both TCR alpha and TCR beta chains. Per the original workflow: A median of around 96,000 TCRs per sample was observed, with a range of about 20,000 to 700,000. V, J and CDR3 annotation of the TCR reads was performed with the Decombinator software suite. Every sample was subsampled to the same number of TCRs (28,000) for the PS versus PT1 abundance plots. Expanded TCRs were defined as absent before sensitization and observed at least eight times at the 2-week time point. TCRdb redid the processing of the public reads, applying fastp at Q25 and MiXCR, and retained in-frame beta chains. Each entry is one CDR3 protein sequence, shown with its most common DNA and genes. The V and J calls and clone size come from TCRdb's table, not from the authors' own analysis. Present in this sample are 70,000 to 90,000 distinct CDR3 sequences, about 10% of which were seen just once. In total, the top ten clones hold about 5% of the sample.

Interpreted using the paper, the time point label stands for: patch test 2, 6 weeks after DPC sensitization. What this sample's treatment or condition label stands for: therapeutic diphenylcyclopropenone sensitization with weekly scalp DPC. At every patch-test visit, the blood draw took place before the patch test was put on. Patients were eligible if aged 18 to 70, diagnosed with alopecia and judged suitable for DPC therapy, and pregnant patients were excluded. Unfractionated whole blood was collected in Tempus Blood RNA tubes, and total RNA was extracted from that blood. CDR1 is given as SNHLY and CDR2 as FYNNEI, both from the germline V gene. V is shortened by 1 base, J by 14 bases, and the region joining them spans 9 bases. From the cysteine up to the phenylalanine, the CDR3 has a length of 11 residues. CDR3 DNA only is kept here, 33 bases in frame from base 1. The sample originates from a study of human T cells and chemical hapten exposure (dated by TCRdb to 2020 to 2023). With respect to the entire study: For sensitization, 2% DPC in acetone was applied to a 2 cm by 2 cm area of upper inner arm skin. Patients additionally received weekly therapeutic DPC doses to the scalp throughout the approximately 24-week study period. Patch testing was performed on the upper back with Finn chambers containing 0.01% DPC, and the patch tests were scored after 6 days according to International Contact Dermatitis Research Group standards. Most of the patients in the cohort were female, and the cohort covered alopecia areata with under or over 50% scalp involvement, alopecia totalis and alopecia universalis. Libraries were pooled for sequencing, and variation in per-sample TCR yields was attributed mainly to small differences in library volumes within the pool. In alopecia patients, the study followed how the peripheral blood TCR repertoire changed in vivo over primary and secondary sensitization to diphenylcyclopropenone (DPC), a hapten. Blood samples were taken from patients before sensitization (week 0) and then at 2, 6 and about 24 weeks after DPC sensitization. For TCR sequencing, blood came from twenty-nine alopecia patients at anywhere from one to four time points (pre-sensitization, 2, 6 and 24 weeks). General conclusions and limits of the study: A positive correlation was found between the number of PT1 expanded TCRs and patch test score, with significance reached at thresholds 8, 16 and 32 but not 4. Significantly more large CDR3 similarity clusters were formed by expanded TCRs than by pre-sensitization or healthy control sets, consistent with antigen-driven responses. Because all patients had alopecia, a presumed autoimmune disease, the immune response of the patients might differ from that of healthy individuals. Repeated subsampling changed both the strength of the expansion versus patch-test correlation and the threshold at which that correlation became significant. DPC sensitization did not change how many TCRs were above 1 in 1000 frequency, and no evidence was found of alterations in global repertoire structure.

This receptor chain uses TRBV2 and TRBJ2-1; too little of a D gene remains to name it. The receptor's source is a woman between 45 and 65 years old with alopecia areata. Some clones in this sample may be carry-over from other donors' samples. The material sequenced was whole blood, taken in connection with sensitization to the hapten diphenylcyclopropenone (DPC). The CDR3 reads CASSEVTTEFF. The DNA reads as follows: TGTGCCAGCAGTGAAGTCACTACGGAGTTCTTC.